This TCR beta chain was retrieved from a study of blood T cell repertoires in COVID-19. Two consecutive negative NP/OP PCR tests, clearance, or resolved symptoms defined Cohort 3 recovery. Trimming pared 0 bases from V and 5 bases from J, leaving 10 bases between. From germline, CDR1 is SNHLY and CDR2 FYNNEI. The CDR3 runs 14 residues. TCRdb's table, derived via immunoSEQ multiplex PCR, lists solely in-frame clones and lacks some. Altogether 490,000 or so clones are present, 85% to 90% being singletons, with the ten largest covering about 2%. This clone was counted between two and nine times. The chain links TRBV2 to TRBJ1-1, with D possibly TRBD1 on 5 matching bases. The sequenced sample consisted of PBMCs or T cells enriched from blood (not recorded which). This clonotype was sampled from a woman aged 40-49 years who had recovered from COVID-19. CDR3 in DNA: TGTGCCAGCAGTGAAGCGGGGGAGGGGACTGAAGCTTTCTTT. Protein product: CASSEAGEGTEAFF. The variable domain in full, completed from reference TRBV2 and TRBJ1-1, reads EPEVTQTPSHQVTQMGQEVILRCVPISNHLYFYWYRQILGQKVEFLVSFYNNEISEKSEIFDDQFSVERPDGSNFTLKIRSTKLEDSAMYFCASSEAGEGTEAFFGQGTRLTVV.